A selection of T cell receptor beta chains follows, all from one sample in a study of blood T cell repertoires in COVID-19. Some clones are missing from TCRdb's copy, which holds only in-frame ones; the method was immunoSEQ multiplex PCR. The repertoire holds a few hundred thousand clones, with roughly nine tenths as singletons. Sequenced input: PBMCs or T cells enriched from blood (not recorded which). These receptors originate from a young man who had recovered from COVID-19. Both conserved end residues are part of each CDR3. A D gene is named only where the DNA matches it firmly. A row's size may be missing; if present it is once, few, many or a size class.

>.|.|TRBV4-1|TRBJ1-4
TGCGCCAGCAGCCAAGAAGACACAACTAATGAAAAACTGTTTTTT
CASSQEDTTNEKLFF
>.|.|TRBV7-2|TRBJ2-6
TGTGCCAGCAGCAAAGACACCTCTGGGGCCAACGTCCTGACTTTC
CASSKDTSGANVLTF
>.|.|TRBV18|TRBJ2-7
TGTGCCAGCTCGGTGGGAGAGGTCCTCTACGAGCAGTACTTC
CASSVGEVLYEQYF
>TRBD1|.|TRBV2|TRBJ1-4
TGTGCCAGCAGCGGACAGGGGGCGGCTAATGAAAAACTGTTTTTT
CASSGQGAANEKLFF
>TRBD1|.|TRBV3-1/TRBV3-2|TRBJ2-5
TGTGCCAGCAGCCAGAATACAGGGGGCGGTAAGGAGACCCAGTACTTC
CASSQNTGGGKETQYF
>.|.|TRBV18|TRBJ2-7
TGTGCCAGCTCAACGACAGAGACCTACGAGCAGTACTTC
CASSTTETYEQYF
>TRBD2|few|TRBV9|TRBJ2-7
TGTGCCAGCAGCGTAGACCTATGGCGGGAGCTTTACGAGCAGTACTTC
CASSVDLWRELYEQYF
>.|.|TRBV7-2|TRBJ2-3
TGTGCCAGCAGCTTAGGTGTCTCTAGCACAGATACGCAGTATTTT
CASSLGVSSTDTQYF
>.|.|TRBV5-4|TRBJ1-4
TGTGCCAGCAGCTTGGACAGTTATAATGAAAAACTGTTTTTT
CASSLDSYNEKLFF
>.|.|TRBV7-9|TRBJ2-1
TGTGCCAGCAGCGCCGGATCAGAGGATGAGCAGTTCTTC
CASSAGSEDEQFF
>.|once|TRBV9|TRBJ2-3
TGTGCCAGCCAGGGAGGTGGGGATACGCAGTATTTT
CASQGGGDTQYF
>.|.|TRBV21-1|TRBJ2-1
TGTGCCAGCAGCAAACGGACCGCGGGATTCGGTACATACAATGAGCAGTTCTTC
CASSKRTAGFGTYNEQFF
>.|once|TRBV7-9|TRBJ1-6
TGTGCCAGCAGCTTAGGGCGGAATAATTCACCCCTCCACTTT
CASSLGRNNSPLHF
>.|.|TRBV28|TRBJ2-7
TGTGCCAGCCGAACCGACCTGACAGGATCCTACGAGCAGTACTTC
CASRTDLTGSYEQYF
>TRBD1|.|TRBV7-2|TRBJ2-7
TGTGCCAGCAGCTTCGGGACAGGGGGCTTCTACGAGCAGTACTTC
CASSFGTGGFYEQYF
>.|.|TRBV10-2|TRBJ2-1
TGCGCCAGCAGTGAAGAGTTGTGGAGCAGGGGCAATGAGCAGTTCTTC
CASSEELWSRGNEQFF
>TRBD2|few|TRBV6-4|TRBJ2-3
TGTGCCAGCAGTGAAGCGGGGGGTGGCACAGATACGCAGTATTTT
CASSEAGGGTDTQYF
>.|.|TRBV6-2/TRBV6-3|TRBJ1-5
TGTGCCAGCAGTTACTCGGCGAGATCGGGGAACGGAGTTCGGATGCAGCCCCAGCATTTT
CASSYSARSGNGVRMQPQHF
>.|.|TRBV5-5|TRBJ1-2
TGTGCCAGCAGCTTGGAAGGGGACTACACCTTC
CASSLEGDYTF
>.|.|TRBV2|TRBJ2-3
TGTGCCAGCAGCCGGGAGAACACAGATACGCAGTATTTT
CASSRENTDTQYF
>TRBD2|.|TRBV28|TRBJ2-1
TGTGCCAGCAGTTTAGGCGGGAGGGTTAATGAGCAGTTCTTC
CASSLGGRVNEQFF
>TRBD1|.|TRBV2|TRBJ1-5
TGTGCCAGCATGAGCAGGACAGGGTATCAGCCCCAGCATTTT
CASMSRTGYQPQHF
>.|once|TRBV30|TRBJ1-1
TGTGCCTGGAGTGTACAGGCAGAAACTGAAGCTTTCTTT
CAWSVQAETEAFF
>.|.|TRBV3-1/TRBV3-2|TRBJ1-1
TGTGCCAGCAGCCATGAGGGTACTGAAGCTTTCTTT
CASSHEGTEAFF
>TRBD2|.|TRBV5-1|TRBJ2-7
TGCGCCAGCAGCTTTCAAGCGGGGGCCTACGAGCAGTACTTC
CASSFQAGAYEQYF
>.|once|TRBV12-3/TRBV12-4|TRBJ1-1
TGTGCCAGCAGTCTAACAGCGAACACTGAAGCTTTCTTT
CASSLTANTEAFF
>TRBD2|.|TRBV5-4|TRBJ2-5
TGTGCCAGCAGCCCAACCGGGACTAGTTGGGAGACCCAGTACTTC
CASSPTGTSWETQYF
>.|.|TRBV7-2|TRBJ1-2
TGTGCCAGCAGCTTTTCGGGGGAGGCTGGCTACACCTTC
CASSFSGEAGYTF
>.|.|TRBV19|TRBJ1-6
TGTGCCAGTAGTATGTGGACAGATAATTCACCCCTCCACTTT
CASSMWTDNSPLHF
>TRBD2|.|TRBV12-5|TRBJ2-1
TGTGCTAGTGGTTCGGGGACTAGCGGGAAAGTATACAATGAGCAGTTCTTC
CASGSGTSGKVYNEQFF
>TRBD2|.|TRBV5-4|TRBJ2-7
TGTGCCAGCACCTGGGGGGGAGGCTACGAGCAGTACTTC
CASTWGGGYEQYF
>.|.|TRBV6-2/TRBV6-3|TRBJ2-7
TGTGCCAGCAGCCGGGACGGGAGTTACGAGCAGTACTTC
CASSRDGSYEQYF
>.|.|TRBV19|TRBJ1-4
TGTGCCAGTAGTAGCAGGGATGAAAAACTGTTTTTT
CASSSRDEKLFF
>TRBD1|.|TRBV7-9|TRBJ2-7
TGTGCCAGCAGCTTCGGCGGACAGGGCCCCTACGAGCAGTACTTC
CASSFGGQGPYEQYF
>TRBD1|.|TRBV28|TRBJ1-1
TGTGCCAGCAGCTCAGGACAGGGATGGACTGAAGCTTTCTTT
CASSSGQGWTEAFF
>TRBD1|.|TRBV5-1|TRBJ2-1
TGCGCCAGCAGCATCGGACAGGGACTCGATGAGCAGTTCTTC
CASSIGQGLDEQFF
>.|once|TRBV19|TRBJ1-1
TGTGCCAGTAGTATAGTGGGCAGGGGACCAAACACTGAAGCTTTCTTT
CASSIVGRGPNTEAFF
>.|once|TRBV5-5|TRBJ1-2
TGTGCCAGCAGTTTCGACAGGCTTAACTATGGCTACACCTTC
CASSFDRLNYGYTF
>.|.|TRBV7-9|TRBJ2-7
TGTGCCAGCAGCCAGGACAGCTCCTACGAGCAGTACTTC
CASSQDSSYEQYF
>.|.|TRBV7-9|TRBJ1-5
TGTGCCAGCAGCTTAGATGAGGCCCAGCCCCAGCATTTT
CASSLDEAQPQHF
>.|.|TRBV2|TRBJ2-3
TGTGCCAGCAAACTCCCCAGGGCGTTCAGGGGAACAGATACGCAGTATTTT
CASKLPRAFRGTDTQYF
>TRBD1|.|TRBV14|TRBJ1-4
TGTGCCAGCAGCCAAGATAGCACAGGGGGCTTGAGACCGACTAATGAAAAACTGTTTTTT
CASSQDSTGGLRPTNEKLFF
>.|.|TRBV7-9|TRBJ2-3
TGTGCCTGTGATAGGGGGAGCACAGATACGCAGTATTTT
CACDRGSTDTQYF
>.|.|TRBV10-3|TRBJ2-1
TGTGCCATCAGTGAGGATACGGTGAAGCAGTTCTTC
CAISEDTVKQFF
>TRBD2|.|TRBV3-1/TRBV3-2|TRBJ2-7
TGTGCCAGCAGCCCGAGGAGCGGGGGGGGCTACGAGCAGTACTTC
CASSPRSGGGYEQYF
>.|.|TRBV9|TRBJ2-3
TGTGCCAGCAGCGCAACAGGGCCAGATACGCAGTATTTT
CASSATGPDTQYF
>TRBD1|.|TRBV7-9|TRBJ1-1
TGTGCCAGCATACAACAGGGGGCACATAGTACTGGGCACACTGAAGCTTTCTTT
CASIQQGAHSTGHTEAFF
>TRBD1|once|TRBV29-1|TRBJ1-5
TGCAGCGTTGGCGACAGGGCGGATCAGCCCCAGCATTTT
CSVGDRADQPQHF
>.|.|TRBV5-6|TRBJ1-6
TGTGCCAGCAGCTCCCCATATTCACCCCTCCACTTT
CASSSPYSPLHF
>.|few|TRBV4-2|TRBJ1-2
TGTGCCAGCAGCCAAGTGGGGGGAAACTATGGCTACACCTTC
CASSQVGGNYGYTF
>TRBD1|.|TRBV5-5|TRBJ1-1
TGTGCCAGCAGCTACGGGACAGGTGCCACTGAAGCTTTCTTT
CASSYGTGATEAFF
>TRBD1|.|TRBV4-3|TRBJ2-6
TGCGCCAGCAGCCAGGGATTCCGGACGACAGGGGAGGCGGGGGCCAACGTCCTGACTTTC
CASSQGFRTTGEAGANVLTF